The 23 T cell receptor beta chains below come from one sample, sequenced in a study of T cells in Graves' hyperthyroidism and ophthalmopathy. Regions amplified from RNA transcripts were the TCR beta CDR3 regions. The TCR CDR3 first-round RT-PCR relied on the HTBI primer set. TCRdb re-called the multiplex PCR reads through MiXCR, storing one row per CDR3 protein. The table records about 400,000 distinct CDR3 sequences, roughly 14% of them present only once. The source material was blood. The receptor source for this set is a man aged 18 to 30 with Graves' ophthalmopathy.

This clonotype was seen a handful of times. The junction shows a germline mismatch at one end, possibly a read error. This chain connects TRBV3-1 to TRBJ2-1; 9 bases agree with TRBD2. The CDR3 is 17 residues long. The germline gives CDR1 LGHDT, CDR2 YNNKEL (reference sequence). The CDR3 loop is CASGQGGLAIPYNEQFF. As DNA, the CDR3 is TGTGCCAGCGGCCAAGGAGGACTAGCGATCCCCTACAATGAGCAGTTCTTC.

The sample holds one count of this clonotype. The chain has TRBV6-1 and TRBJ2-1; TRBD1 is a possible D gene (5 bases). CDR3 length: 15 residues. V lost 4 bases, J lost 5 bases, and 15 bases lay in between. Germline CDR1 reads MNHNS; CDR2 reads SASEGT. CDR3 coding DNA: TGTGCCAGCAGTGGACAGACGATCCTACACAATGAGCAGTTCTTC. Amino acid sequence: CASSGQTILHNEQFF.

This clonotype was counted at least ten times. The rearrangement joins TRBV2 to TRBJ2-5, with 8 bases fitting TRBD1. Germline lookup yields CDR1 SNHLY and CDR2 FYNNEI. CDR3 length equals 15 residues. J gave up 3 bases and V 4 bases, and 7 bases lay outside the gene matches. In DNA, the CDR3 is TGTGCCAGCAGTGGATGGACAGGGTACGAAGAGACCCAGTACTTC. Its translation is CASSGWTGYEETQYF.

In this sample, this clonotype turned up many times. The rearrangement uses TRBV7-3 and TRBJ2-3, with 8 bases identical to TRBD2. Germline V gene sequence: CDR1 SGHTA, CDR2 FQGTGA. This CDR3 comprises 15 residues. The J segment lost 3 bases and the V segment lost 4 bases, leaving 6 bases of the junction unmatched. The CDR3 nucleotides read TGTGCCAGCAGCTCATCGGGACTAGTGACAGATACGCAGTATTTT. Protein product: CASSSSGLVTDTQYF. The full variable domain, with the rest looked up from reference TRBV7-3 and TRBJ2-3, is GAGVSQTPSNKVTEKGKYVELRCDPISGHTALYWYRQSLGQGPEFLIYFQGTGAADDSGLPNDRFFAVRPEGSVSTLKIQRTERGDSAVYLCASSSSGLVTDTQYFGPGTRLTVL.

This chain links TRBV25-1 with TRBJ1-2, with a tentative D call TRBD1 (5 bases). V was pared by 1 base and J by 0 bases, with 15 bases between. This CDR3 has 17 residues. The germline gives CDR1 MGHDK, CDR2 SYGVNS. The CDR3 region is CASSEFGRVGANYGYTF. The CDR3 nucleotides read TGTGCCAGCAGTGAATTCGGCAGGGTCGGAGCTAACTATGGCTACACCTTC.

This clonotype was seen many times. This rearrangement joins TRBV30 to TRBJ1-1; D uncertain. Germline-derived CDR1 and CDR2 are GTSNPN and SVGIG (reference sequence). V lost 3 bases and J 6 bases, leaving 8 bases between the germline ends. The CDR3 loop spans 11 amino acids. CDR3 region: CAWRKQSEAFF. CDR3 coding DNA: TGTGCCTGGAGAAAACAGTCTGAAGCTTTCTTT.

The sample holds a few counts of this clonotype. This chain uses TRBV6-5 with TRBJ1-1, with D unresolved. The CDR3 has 13 amino acids. Trimming pared 0 bases from V and 2 bases from J, leaving 4 bases between. CDR1 is MNHEY, CDR2 SVGAGI, per germline. The CDR3 protein is CASSYSTNTEAFF. The CDR3 DNA reads as TGTGCCAGCAGTTACTCCACTAACACTGAAGCTTTCTTT.

This clonotype was counted at least ten times. The J gene is TRBJ2-1, the V gene TRBV6-2 or TRBV6-3, with 8 nucleotides matching TRBD1. CDR1 is MNHEY and CDR2 is SVGEGT in the germline V gene. There are 16 residues in the CDR3. Trimming at V came to 4 bases and at J to 3 bases, leaving 8 bases not matched to a gene. CDR3 in amino acids: CASSSPPGGNYNEQFF. The DNA for the CDR3 is TGTGCCAGCAGTTCGCCCCCAGGGGGCAACTACAATGAGCAGTTCTTC.

This clonotype appeared many times. The chain is built from TRBV7-2 and TRBJ2-5, with a possible D match to TRBD2 (5 bases). CDR3 length equals 14 residues. Germline loops: CDR1 SGHTA, CDR2 FQGNSA. V was clipped by 1 base and J by 4 bases, with 10 bases between them. The CDR3 DNA follows: TGTGCCAGCAGCTTAGGTGGGAGACTAGAGACCCAGTACTTC. This encodes CASSLGGRLETQYF.

This clonotype was counted between two and nine times. CDR3 bases: TGCGCCAGCAGTCGCACCGGGAGCCCGACAGATACGCAGTATTTT. It translates to CASSRTGSPTDTQYF. The rearrangement links TRBV4-1 to TRBJ2-3, with D possibly TRBD2 on 6 matching bases. CDR1 is MGHRA and CDR2 is YSYEKL in the germline V gene. The germline V and J ends were trimmed by 6 bases and 3 bases, with 16 bases remaining between them. The CDR3 totals 15 residues.

This clonotype was seen repeatedly, ten times or more. The V gene is TRBV20-1, the J gene TRBJ1-2; D perhaps matches TRBD1 (6 bases). The V gene's germline CDR1 is DFQATT and CDR2 SNEGSKA (reference sequence). Trimming cost V 6 bases and J 6 bases, with 17 bases left between them. The CDR3 has 13 amino acids. The CDR3 bases are TGCAGTGCCCCCTCCGGGGGGGCACATGGCTACACCTTC. The encoded protein is CSAPSGGAHGYTF.

This clonotype was picked up many times. The V call is TRBV18, the J call TRBJ1-1; D might be TRBD1 (6 bases). Germline loops: CDR1 KGHSH, CDR2 LQKENI. CDR3 length equals 14 residues. V gave up 3 bases and J gave up 0 bases, with 8 bases separating them. CDR3 region: CASSPGHLNTEAFF. The DNA of the CDR3 is TGTGCCAGCTCACCGGGACACCTGAACACTGAAGCTTTCTTT.

This clonotype was counted only a few times. The chain recombines TRBV30 with TRBJ2-7; 9 bases are shared with TRBD1. The germline V gene has CDR1 GTSNPN and CDR2 SVGIG (reference sequence). The CDR3 covers 13 residues. V trimming: 0 bases; J trimming: 3 bases; junction bases outside the gene matches: 0. The CDR3 is CAWSVGQGYEQYF. The CDR3 DNA sequence: TGTGCCTGGAGTGTGGGACAGGGCTACGAGCAGTACTTC.

In its sample, this clonotype was seen many times. The genes are TRBV11-2 and TRBJ1-1, with 11 bases aligning to TRBD1. This CDR3 is built from 15 residues. Germline V gives CDR1 SGHAT, CDR2 FQNNGV. The V segment lost 3 bases and the J segment 6 bases; nucleotides outside the gene matches: 6. The CDR3, as DNA: TGTGCCAGCAGCTTGAGTTCGGGACAGGGGGCTGAAGCTTTCTTT. It encodes CASSLSSGQGAEAFF.

This clonotype was seen many times. This sequence joins TRBV5-1 and TRBJ2-5, with D unclear. V shed 5 bases and J shed 5 bases, with 13 bases lying between them. CDR3 length: 13 amino acids. The germline V gene has CDR1 SGHRS and CDR2 YFSETQ. As DNA, the CDR3 is TGCGCCAGCAGAAGTTTCTCGGCGGAGACCCAGTACTTC. This sequence encodes CASRSFSAETQYF.

The chain uses TRBV6-1 and TRBJ2-7; D may be TRBD2 (6 bases). CDR1 is MNHNS, CDR2 SASEGT, per germline. V lost 5 bases and J 1 base, leaving 12 bases between the germline ends. This CDR3 is built from 14 residues. The CDR3: CASSYQEGSYEQYF. Here the CDR3 DNA reads TGTGCCAGCAGTTATCAGGAGGGTTCCTACGAGCAGTACTTC.

The chain couples TRBV7-8 to TRBJ1-6; D gene unclear. The germline V gene has CDR1 SGHVS and CDR2 FQNEAQ. This CDR3 is 15 amino acids long. V was cut by 5 bases and J by 8 bases, with 16 bases left in between. DNA of the CDR3: TGTGCCAGCAGCCAGATGTGGGGTTCGGATTCACCCCTCCACTTT. The encoded protein is CASSQMWGSDSPLHF.

In its sample, this clonotype was seen many times. The chain links TRBV5-1 to TRBJ1-4, with D tentatively TRBD1 (5 bases). The germline V gene has CDR1 SGHRS and CDR2 YFSETQ. CDR3 length: 15 amino acids. V lost 1 base and J lost 5, with 12 bases in between. CDR3 bases: TGCGCCAGCAGCTTGTCCGGGACGGAGAATGAAAAACTGTTTTTT. Translation gives CASSLSGTENEKLFF.

This clonotype was counted many times. The chain joins TRBV5-1 to TRBJ2-1, with 10 bases that match TRBD2. The V segment lost 0 bases and the J segment 3 bases; nucleotides outside the gene matches: 3. CDR1 is SGHRS and CDR2 is YFSETQ in the germline V gene. This CDR3 is 16 amino acids long. The DNA for the CDR3 is TGCGCCAGCAGCTTGGGGACTAGCGGACACTACAATGAGCAGTTCTTC. Translating gives CASSLGTSGHYNEQFF. The variable domain in full, with the rest retrieved from reference TRBV5-1 and TRBJ2-1, is KAGVTQTPRYLIKTRGQQVTLSCSPISGHRSVSWYQQTPGQGLQFLFEYFSETQRNKGNFPGRFSGRQFSNSRSEMNVSTLELGDSALYLCASSLGTSGHYNEQFFGPGTRLTVL.

Many counts were recorded for this clonotype. V gene TRBV2 combines with J gene TRBJ2-3; 9 bases align to TRBD2. Germline V gives CDR1 SNHLY, CDR2 FYNNEI. The V segment lost 6 bases and the J segment 0 bases; nucleotides outside the gene matches: 7. The CDR3 spans 16 residues. CDR3 loop: CASSPGTSISTDTQYF. In DNA, the CDR3 is TGTGCCAGCAGCCCCGGGACTAGCATTAGCACAGATACGCAGTATTTT.

The chain couples TRBV14 to TRBJ2-5; D not certain. Trimming stripped 0 bases from V and 3 bases from J, with 11 bases between. CDR1 is SGHDN, CDR2 FVKESK, per germline. The CDR3 has 15 amino acids. The chain's CDR3 is CASSQDRVEKETQYF. The CDR3 DNA is TGTGCCAGCAGCCAAGATCGGGTCGAGAAAGAGACCCAGTACTTC. Complete variable domain (other parts from reference TRBV14 and TRBJ2-5): EAGVTQFPSHSVIEKGQTVTLRCDPISGHDNLYWYRRVMGKEIKFLLHFVKESKQDESGMPNNRFLAERTGGTYSTLKVQPAELEDSGVYFCASSQDRVEKETQYFGPGTRLLVL.

There are many counts of this clonotype. The CDR3 region has the DNA TGTGCCAGCAGCCCTGGGACACTGGTGGAAACTGAAGCTTTCTTT. Its protein product is CASSPGTLVETEAFF. The genes are TRBV6-1 and TRBJ1-1; possible D gene TRBD1, 6 bases. The CDR3 has 15 residues. CDR1 and CDR2 (germline): MNHNS, SASEGT. V lost 6 bases to trimming and J lost 5 bases, with 19 bases between them.

This clonotype occurred once. The chain carries TRBV14 and TRBJ2-2; D gene uncertain. V was shortened by 3 bases and J by 4 bases, with 6 bases between the two germline ends. The CDR3 has 13 amino acids. Germline CDR1 reads SGHDN; CDR2 reads FVKESK. The CDR3 sequence is CASSQSLTGELFF. The CDR3 DNA sequence: TGTGCCAGCAGCCAGTCTCTCACCGGGGAGCTGTTTTTT.